The rows below give T cell receptor beta chains drawn from one sample of a study of tumor-infiltrating lymphocytes in localized non-small cell lung cancer. Assay used: immunoSEQ multiplex PCR; TCRdb lists only in-frame clones, some missing. The table records around 12,000 clones, 80% to 90% of them present only once. Input material: uninvolved lung tissue not adjacent to the tumor. The receptors here all came from a human donor with non-small cell lung cancer. CDR3s leave out the opening cysteine and the closing phenylalanine or tryptophan. Only some rows state a clone size, as once, few, many or a class for expanded clones.

>TRBJ2-2|12|TRBV10-3|NA
AISESNRGGELF
>TRBJ1-2|11|TRBV30|NA
AWSSAGSYGYT
>TRBJ2-2|16|TRBV10-3|NA
AIMRSIPGAGNTGELF
>TRBJ1-2|10|TRBV7-9|NA
ASSLQTDGYT
>TRBJ2-7|11|TRBV5-1|NA
ASRTSGSHEQY
>TRBJ2-2|11|TRBV10-2|NA
ATSGTNTGELF
>TRBJ1-1|12|TRBV28|once
ASSFGGIRTEAF
>TRBJ1-3|13|TRBV5-4|NA
ASSQQGVIGNTIY
>TRBJ2-5|11|TRBV5-6|NA
ASSFGGGETQY
>TRBJ2-2|15|TRBV6-1|NA
ASSDRDRGLDTGELF
>TRBJ1-1|12|TRBV5-4|few
ASSPGPRNTEAF
>TRBJ2-3|14|TRBV2|NA
ASSVSGDSVTDTQY
>TRBJ1-5|13|TRBV4-1|few
ASSQDQGSNQPQH
>TRBJ2-6|14|TRBV5-1|NA
ASGGGSWSGANVLT
>TRBJ2-1|12|TRBV5-1|NA
ASSFETVVNEQF
>TRBJ1-2|12|TRBV6-1|NA
ASSEATGNYGYT
>TRBJ1-4|11|TRBV5-6|NA
ASSLGGTEKLF
>TRBJ1-2|12|TRBV5-6|NA
ASSLTGLHYGYT
>TRBJ2-3|15|TRBV14|NA
ASSQEPAGVSTDTQY
>TRBJ2-7|13|TRBV7-3|NA
ASSLIGTSGYEQY
>TRBJ1-4|13|TRBV6-1|once
ASRQTGTTNEKLF
>TRBJ1-5|12|TRBV2|NA
ASSRTGTLEPQH
>TRBJ2-1|10|TRBV6-5|NA
ASSYFAGEQF
>TRBJ2-7|12|TRBV7-9|NA
ASSLGPLPGEQY
>TRBJ1-3|11|TRBV30|NA
ARLGGSGNTIY
>TRBJ1-4|13|TRBV15|NA
ATSRGGAGNEKLF
>TRBJ1-2|14|TRBV28|NA
ASSLNPTVDRDGYT
>TRBJ1-1|10|TRBV5-6|NA
ASSLTGDKAF
>TRBJ2-7|12|TRBV28|NA
ASSDGVGSYEQY
>TRBJ1-6|10|TRBV10-3|NA
ATRVSDSPLH
>TRBJ1-5|13|TRBV9|NA
ASSTGVNSNQPQH
>TRBJ2-7|13|TRBV27|NA
ASSLYSDSRYEQY
>TRBJ1-1|12|TRBV5-4|NA
ASSLGRDGTEAF
>TRBJ2-5|12|TRBV6-1|NA
ASSEWRGAETQY
>TRBJ2-7|13|TRBV15|NA
ATSRLQGASYEQY
>TRBJ2-1|10|TRBV30|NA
AWSGTVNEQF
>TRBJ1-2|12|TRBV10-3|NA
AISPPGGNYGYT
>TRBJ1-2|12|TRBV5-1|NA
ASSAGTGNYGYT
>TRBJ1-1|11|TRBV11-2|NA
ASSSGVNTEAF
>TRBJ1-4|15|TRBV2|NA
ASSGEGAQVGNEKLF